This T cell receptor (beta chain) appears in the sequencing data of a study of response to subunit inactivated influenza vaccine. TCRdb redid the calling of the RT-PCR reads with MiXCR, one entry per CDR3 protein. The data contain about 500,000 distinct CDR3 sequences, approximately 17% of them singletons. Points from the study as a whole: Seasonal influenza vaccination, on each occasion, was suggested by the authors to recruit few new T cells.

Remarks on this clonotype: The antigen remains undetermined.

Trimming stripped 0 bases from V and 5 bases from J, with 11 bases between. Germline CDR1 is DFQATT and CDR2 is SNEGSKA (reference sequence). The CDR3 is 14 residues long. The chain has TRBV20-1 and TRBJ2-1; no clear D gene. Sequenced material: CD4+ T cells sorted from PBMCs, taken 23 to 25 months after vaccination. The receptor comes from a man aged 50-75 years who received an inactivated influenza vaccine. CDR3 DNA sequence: TGCAGTGCTAGAGATGGTCGTAGAGACAATGAGCAGTTCTTC. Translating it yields CSARDGRRDNEQFF.